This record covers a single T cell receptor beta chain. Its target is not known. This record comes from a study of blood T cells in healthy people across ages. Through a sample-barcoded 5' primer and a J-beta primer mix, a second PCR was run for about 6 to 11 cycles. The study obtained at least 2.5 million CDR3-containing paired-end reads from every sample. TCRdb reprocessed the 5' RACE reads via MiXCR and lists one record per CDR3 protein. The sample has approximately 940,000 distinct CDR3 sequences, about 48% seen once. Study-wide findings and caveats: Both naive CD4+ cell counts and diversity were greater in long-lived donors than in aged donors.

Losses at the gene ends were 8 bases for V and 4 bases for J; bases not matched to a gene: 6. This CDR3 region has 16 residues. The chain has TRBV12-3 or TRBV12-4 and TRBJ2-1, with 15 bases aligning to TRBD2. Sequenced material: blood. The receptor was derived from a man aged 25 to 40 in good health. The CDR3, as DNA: TGTGCCAGCGGGACTAGCGGGGGGTTAAATTACAATGAGCAGTTCTTC. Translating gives CASGTSGGLNYNEQFF.